The 25 T cell receptor beta chains below were found in one sample sequenced in a study of T cell repertoires in cytomegalovirus infection. TCRdb passed the reads through MiXCR, listing each CDR3 protein once. The repertoire includes about 600,000 distinct CDR3 sequences, 24% of them detected once, and 7% to 9% sits in the top ten. Input material: CD8+ T cells from PBMCs. Receptors were obtained from a human donor in good health (CMV status not recorded). Some clones in this sample may be carry-over from other donors' samples.

The rearrangement links TRBV20-1 to TRBJ2-1, with TRBD2 identical over 7 bases. Germline V gene lookup returns CDR1 DFQATT and CDR2 SNEGSKA (reference sequence). This CDR3 spans 14 amino acids. After removal of 3 bases from V and 4 bases from J, the junction contained 6 bases not matched to a gene. The CDR3 protein is CSASSSGTYNEQFF. CDR3 coding DNA: TGCAGTGCTAGCTCTAGCGGTACTTACAATGAGCAGTTCTTC.

This rearrangement joins TRBV5-5 to TRBJ2-5, with 9 bases lining up with TRBD1. Per the germline V gene, CDR1 is SGHKS and CDR2 is YYEKEE (reference sequence). The CDR3 is made up of 16 amino acids. After removal of 2 bases from V and 5 bases from J, the junction contained 10 bases not matched to a gene. CDR3 nucleotide sequence: TGTGCCAGCAGCTTCGATTACAGGGGGCGCCCGGAGACCCAGTACTTC. Protein product: CASSFDYRGRPETQYF.

This rearrangement joins TRBV20-1 to TRBJ2-1; 9 bases match TRBD1. Unmatched junction bases numbered 12, after V lost 5 bases and J lost 10 bases. Germline CDR1 is DFQATT and CDR2 is SNEGSKA (reference sequence). There are 14 residues in the CDR3. The CDR3 DNA reads TGCAGTGCTCCGGGACAGGGCCGTTGGATCGAGCAGTTCTTC. Translation gives CSAPGQGRWIEQFF.

At least ten counts were recorded for this clonotype. The V and J genes are TRBV6-6 and TRBJ2-7; the D is unclear. The CDR3 length is 13 residues. Germline values: CDR1 MNHNY, CDR2 SVGAGI (reference sequence). Trimming shortened V by 5 bases and J by 2 bases, and 10 bases separated the two germline ends. CDR3 sequence reads: CASSPALAYEQYV. As DNA, the CDR3 is TGTGCCAGCAGTCCCGCATTAGCCTACGAGCAGTACGTC.

This chain links TRBV7-9 with TRBJ2-7; 9 bases are a match to TRBD1. The CDR3 is 13 amino acids. V lost 5 bases, J lost 5 bases, and 4 bases stayed unmatched. CDR1 is SEHNR, CDR2 FQNEAQ, per germline (reference sequence). The DNA of the CDR3 is TGTGCCAGCAGCCCCAGGACAGGGGACGAGCAGTACTTC. Protein sequence: CASSPRTGDEQYF. Using reference TRBV7-9 and TRBJ2-7 for the parts outside the CDR3, the full variable domain is DTGVSQNPRHKITKRGQNVTFRCDPISEHNRLYWYRQTLGQGPEFLTYFQNEAQLEKSRLLSDRFSAERPKGSFSTLEIQRTEQGDSAMYLCASSPRTGDEQYFGPGTRLTVT.

This clonotype came up a few times. Written as DNA, the CDR3 is TGTGCCAGCAGTTACTCTGCGGGAGGTACCGGGGAGCTGTTTTTT. It specifies CASSYSAGGTGELFF. The J gene is TRBJ2-2, the V gene TRBV6-5, with 8 bases aligning to TRBD2. J was trimmed by 5 bases and V by 0 bases; bases with no gene match: 2. Germline loops: CDR1 MNHEY, CDR2 SVGAGI. The CDR3 is 15 amino acids.

This clonotype has only a few counts. V gene TRBV7-2 combines with J gene TRBJ1-2; D is unclear. This CDR3 spans 13 amino acids. Germline CDR1 SGHTA, CDR2 FQGNSA. V lost 5 bases, J lost 6 bases, and 13 bases lay in between. The CDR3 sequence is CASSLRTVDGYTF. In DNA form, the CDR3 reads TGTGCCAGCAGCCTCAGGACGGTGGATGGCTACACCTTC.

The chain has TRBV7-6 and TRBJ2-5, with D possibly TRBD1 on 6 matching bases. CDR1 is SGHVS, CDR2 FNYEAQ, per germline. Trimming pared 2 bases from V and 0 bases from J, leaving 19 bases between. CDR3 length: 18 residues. In nucleotides, the CDR3 is TGTGCCAGCAGCTTACGGGCTAACCGGGACAAGTACCAAGAGACCCAGTACTTC. Translation: CASSLRANRDKYQETQYF.

The chain employs TRBV7-9 and TRBJ1-4; weak D call: TRBD1 (5 bases). CDR3 size: 15 residues. Trimming shortened V by 4 bases and J by 8 bases, and 17 bases separated the two germline ends. The V gene's germline CDR1 is SEHNR and CDR2 FQNEAQ (reference sequence). CDR3 DNA: TGTGCCAGCAGCTACCCCCTCGGGGGTAGAGAAAAACTGTTTTTT. This gives the protein CASSYPLGGREKLFF.

The chain uses TRBV12-3 or TRBV12-4 and TRBJ1-2; weak D call: TRBD1 (5 bases). Between the trimmed V and J ends, which lost 6 bases and 4 bases, there was a span of 24 bases. The CDR3 loop spans 17 amino acids. The CDR3 loop is CASRAPRGGEGSYGYTF. In DNA form, the CDR3 reads TGTGCCAGCAGAGCCCCTCGCGGGGGGGAAGGTTCCTATGGCTACACCTTC.

V gene TRBV29-1 combines with J gene TRBJ2-3; 9 bases line up with TRBD2. J lost 4 bases, V lost 6 bases, and 14 bases had no gene match. Germline V gene sequence: CDR1 SQVTM, CDR2 ANQGSEA. The CDR3 is 16 residues long. CDR3 sequence (DNA): TGCAGCGTGGCCAGAGGGCAGCGGGGGGCGCCAGATACGCAGTATTTT. Residues: CSVARGQRGAPDTQYF.

This clonotype was found a few times. The J gene is TRBJ2-7, the V gene TRBV28; unclear D gene. V was cut by 2 bases and J by 2 bases, with 13 bases left in between. This CDR3 region has 15 residues. Per germline, CDR1 MDHEN and CDR2 SYDVKM. CDR3 region: CASSLPRTPAYEQYV. CDR3 coding DNA: TGTGCCAGCAGTTTACCGCGAACGCCCGCCTACGAGCAGTACGTC.

There are a few counts of this clonotype. V usage is TRBV29-1 and J usage is TRBJ2-1; no clear D. The germline V gene encodes CDR1 SQVTM and CDR2 ANQGSEA. This CDR3 region has 11 residues. The V gene lost 6 bases and the J gene lost 2 bases, with 5 bases spanning the gap. The CDR3 bases are TGCAGCGTCGCCACCTACAATGAGCAGTTCTTC. Residues: CSVATYNEQFF.

This chain's CDR3 is CATSEQYPGLGYNEQFF. The CDR3, as DNA: TGTGCCACCAGTGAACAATATCCGGGACTAGGTTACAATGAGCAGTTCTTC. The gene calls are TRBV24-1 and TRBJ2-1, with 8 bases that match TRBD2. J lost 4 bases, V lost 4 bases, and 11 bases had no gene match. Germline V lookup: CDR1 KGHDR, CDR2 SFDVKD. The CDR3 has 17 residues.

The chain uses TRBV7-3 and TRBJ2-2; D is uncertain. Trimming cost V 5 bases and J 3 bases, with 10 bases left between them. Germline lookup yields CDR1 SGHTA and CDR2 FQGTGA. The CDR3 covers 14 residues. CDR3 nucleotides: TGTGCCAGCAGCCAACGTCCCCACACCGGGGAGCTGTTTTTT. As protein: CASSQRPHTGELFF.

The gene calls are TRBV18 and TRBJ1-6; 8 bases agree with TRBD1. The length of the CDR3 is 20 residues. Losses at the gene ends were 3 bases for V and 0 bases for J; bases not matched to a gene: 13. Germline lookup yields CDR1 KGHSH and CDR2 LQKENI. DNA for the CDR3: TGTGCCAGCTCACCTTATTCCCAGGGGGCTGAGAGCTCCTATAATTCACCCCTCCACTTT. Its protein is CASSPYSQGAESSYNSPLHF.

CDR3 protein: CSAGQGSYNEQFF. The CDR3 DNA sequence: TGCAGTGCCGGACAGGGTTCCTACAATGAGCAGTTCTTC. This chain joins TRBV20-1 and TRBJ2-1, with 8 bases matching TRBD1. V dropped 6 bases and J dropped 1; count of bases not matched to a gene: 2. This CDR3 spans 13 amino acids. Germline V gene sequence: CDR1 DFQATT, CDR2 SNEGSKA (reference sequence).

This clonotype was observed a single time. Germline and junction disagree at one end, which may indicate a read error. This chain connects TRBV20-1 to TRBJ2-5; the D gene is possibly TRBD1 (8 bases). Germline CDR1 and CDR2: DFQATT and SNEGSKA (reference sequence). This CDR3 spans 15 amino acids. CDR3 nucleotide sequence: TGCAGTACTAGCGTCATGAGACAGGGGCAAGAGACCCAGTACTTC. Translated: CSTSVMRQGQETQYF.

V usage is TRBV28 and J usage is TRBJ1-4, with D perhaps TRBD1 (6 bases). The germline V gene has CDR1 MDHEN and CDR2 SYDVKM. Trimming took off 3 bases at V and 8 bases at J, with 16 bases between the two ends. The CDR3 contains 15 residues. CDR3 protein: CASSFTDSGGEKLFF. The CDR3 coding sequence is TGTGCCAGCAGTTTTACGGACAGCGGGGGGGAAAAACTGTTTTTT.

The chain uses TRBV6-6 and TRBJ2-3; no reliable D call. There are 15 residues in the CDR3. Germline assignment: CDR1 MNHNY and CDR2 SVGAGI (reference sequence). V lost 2 bases and J 0 bases, leaving 9 bases between the germline ends. CDR3 region: CASSYVKTSTDTQYF. The CDR3 bases are TGTGCCAGCAGTTACGTGAAGACCAGCACAGATACGCAGTATTTT.

This clonotype was observed a handful of times. The rearrangement uses TRBV27 and TRBJ2-2; D is possibly TRBD2 (6 bases). Germline V lookup: CDR1 MNHEY, CDR2 SMNVEV (reference sequence). Trimming cost V 5 bases and J 6 bases, with 13 bases left between them. The CDR3 totals 14 residues. CDR3 residues: CASSPRRASGELFF. CDR3 DNA sequence: TGTGCCAGCAGTCCCCGGAGGGCCTCCGGGGAGCTGTTTTTT.

This clonotype came up many times. The V and J genes are TRBV6-5 and TRBJ2-3, with 7 bases lining up with TRBD1. The CDR3 extends over 14 amino acids. With V trimmed by 2 bases and J by 2 bases, 1 base remained unmatched. CDR1 and CDR2 (germline): MNHEY, SVGAGI. CDR3 sequence: CASSYGQVTDTQYF. DNA for the CDR3: TGTGCCAGCAGTTACGGACAGGTCACAGATACGCAGTATTTT.

The J gene is TRBJ2-7, the V gene TRBV5-5; maybe TRBD2 (6 bases). Germline CDR1 and CDR2: SGHKS and YYEKEE (reference sequence). Trimming took off 0 bases at V and 5 bases at J, with 12 bases between the two ends. This CDR3 is built from 14 residues. CDR3 region: CASSLGDGGHEQYV. The CDR3 DNA reads TGTGCCAGCAGCTTGGGGGACGGGGGACACGAGCAGTACGTC.

This clonotype showed up many times. This CDR3 is CASSPRGYSGELFF. CDR3 bases: TGTGCCAGCAGCCCCAGAGGGTATTCTGGGGAGCTGTTTTTT. V usage is TRBV7-2 and J usage is TRBJ2-2; a possible D gene is TRBD2 (5 bases). The V gene lost 5 bases and the J gene lost 8 bases, with 15 bases spanning the gap. The germline V gene has CDR1 SGHTA and CDR2 FQGNSA. The CDR3 extends over 14 amino acids.

Ten or more counts support this clonotype. The V gene is TRBV28, the J gene TRBJ1-5; unclear D gene. Looked up from germline, CDR1 is MDHEN and CDR2 is SYDVKM. This CDR3 has 13 residues. Between the trimmed V and J ends, which lost 3 bases and 6 bases, there was a span of 9 bases. CDR3 amino acids: CASSFRQSQPQHF. The CDR3 nucleotides read TGTGCCAGCAGTTTTCGCCAGAGTCAGCCCCAGCATTTT.